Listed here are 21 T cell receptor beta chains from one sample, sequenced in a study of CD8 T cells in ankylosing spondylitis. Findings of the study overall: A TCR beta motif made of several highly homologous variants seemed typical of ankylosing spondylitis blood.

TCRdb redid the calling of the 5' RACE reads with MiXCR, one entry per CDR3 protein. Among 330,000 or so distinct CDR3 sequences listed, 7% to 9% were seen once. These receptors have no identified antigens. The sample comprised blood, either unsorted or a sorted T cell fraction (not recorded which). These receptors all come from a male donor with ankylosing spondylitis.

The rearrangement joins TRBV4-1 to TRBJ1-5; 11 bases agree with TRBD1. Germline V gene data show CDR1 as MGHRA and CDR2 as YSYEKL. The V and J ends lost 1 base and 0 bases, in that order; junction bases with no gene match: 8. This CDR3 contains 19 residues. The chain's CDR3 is CASSQGARDRGFSNQPQHF. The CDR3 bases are TGCGCCAGCAGCCAAGGTGCCCGGGACAGGGGGTTTAGCAATCAGCCCCAGCATTTT.

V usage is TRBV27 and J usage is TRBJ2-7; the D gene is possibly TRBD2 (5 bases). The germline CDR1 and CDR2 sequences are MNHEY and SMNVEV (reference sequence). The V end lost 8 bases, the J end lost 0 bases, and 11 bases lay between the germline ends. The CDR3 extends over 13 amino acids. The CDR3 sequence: CASGGASSYEQYF. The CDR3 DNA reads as TGTGCCAGCGGAGGCGCCTCCTCCTACGAGCAGTACTTC.

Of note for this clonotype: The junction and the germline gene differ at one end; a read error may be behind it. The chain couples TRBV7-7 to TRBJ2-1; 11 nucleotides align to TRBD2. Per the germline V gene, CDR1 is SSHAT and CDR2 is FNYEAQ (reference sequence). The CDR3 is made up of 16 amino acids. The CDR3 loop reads CASSSTSGRAYNEQFF. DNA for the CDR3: TGTGCTAGCAGCTCCACTAGCGGGAGAGCCTACAATGAGCAGTTCTTC.

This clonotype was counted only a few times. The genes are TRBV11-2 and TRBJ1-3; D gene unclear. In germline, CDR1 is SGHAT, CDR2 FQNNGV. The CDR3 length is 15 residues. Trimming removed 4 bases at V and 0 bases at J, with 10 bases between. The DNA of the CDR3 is TGTGCCAGCAGCTCCGGACTCGTCTCTGGAAACACCATATATTTT. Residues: CASSSGLVSGNTIYF.

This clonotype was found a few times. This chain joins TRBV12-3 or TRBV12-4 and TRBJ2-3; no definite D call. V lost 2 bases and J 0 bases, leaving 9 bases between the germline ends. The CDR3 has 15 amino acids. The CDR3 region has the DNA TGTGCCAGCAGTTTATTGAGTTCTAGCACAGATACGCAGTATTTT. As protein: CASSLLSSSTDTQYF.

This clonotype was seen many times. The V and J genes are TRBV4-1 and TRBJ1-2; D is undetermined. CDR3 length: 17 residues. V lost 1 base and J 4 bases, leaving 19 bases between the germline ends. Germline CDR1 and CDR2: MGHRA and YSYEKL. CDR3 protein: CASSQGLGTEGAYGYTF. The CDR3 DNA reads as TGCGCCAGCAGCCAAGGCTTGGGTACGGAGGGTGCCTATGGCTACACCTTC.

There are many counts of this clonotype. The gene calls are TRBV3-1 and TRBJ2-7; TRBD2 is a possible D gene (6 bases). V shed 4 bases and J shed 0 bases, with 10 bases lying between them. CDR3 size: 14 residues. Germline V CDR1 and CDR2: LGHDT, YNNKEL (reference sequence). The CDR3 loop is CASSPPSASYEQYF. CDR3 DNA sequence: TGTGCCAGCAGCCCCCCTAGCGCCTCCTACGAGCAGTACTTC.

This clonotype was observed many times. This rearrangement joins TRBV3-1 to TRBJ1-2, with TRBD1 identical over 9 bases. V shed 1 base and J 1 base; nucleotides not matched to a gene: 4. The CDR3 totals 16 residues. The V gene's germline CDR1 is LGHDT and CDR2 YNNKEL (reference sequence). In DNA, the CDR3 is TGTGCCAGCAGCCAAGCGACAGGGGGGATTAACTATGGCTACACCTTC. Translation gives CASSQATGGINYGYTF.

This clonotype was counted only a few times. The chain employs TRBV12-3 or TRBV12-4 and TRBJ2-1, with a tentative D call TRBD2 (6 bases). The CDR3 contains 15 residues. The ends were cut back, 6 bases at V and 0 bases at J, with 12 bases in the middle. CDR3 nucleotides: TGTGCCAGCAGCCGGGACTCCGCCTCCTACAATGAGCAGTTCTTC. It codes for CASSRDSASYNEQFF.

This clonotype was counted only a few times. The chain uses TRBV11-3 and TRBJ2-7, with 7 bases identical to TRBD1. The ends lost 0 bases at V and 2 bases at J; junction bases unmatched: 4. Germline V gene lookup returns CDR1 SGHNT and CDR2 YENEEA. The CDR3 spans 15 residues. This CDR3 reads CASSLEAGTAYEQYF. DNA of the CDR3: TGTGCCAGCAGCTTAGAAGCCGGGACAGCCTACGAGCAGTACTTC.

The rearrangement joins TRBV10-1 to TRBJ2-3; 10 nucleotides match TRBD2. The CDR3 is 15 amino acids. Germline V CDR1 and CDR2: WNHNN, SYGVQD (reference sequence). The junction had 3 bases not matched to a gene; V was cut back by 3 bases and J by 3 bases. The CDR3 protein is CASSDGSGRTDTQYF. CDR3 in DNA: TGCGCCAGCAGTGATGGTAGCGGGAGGACAGATACGCAGTATTTT.

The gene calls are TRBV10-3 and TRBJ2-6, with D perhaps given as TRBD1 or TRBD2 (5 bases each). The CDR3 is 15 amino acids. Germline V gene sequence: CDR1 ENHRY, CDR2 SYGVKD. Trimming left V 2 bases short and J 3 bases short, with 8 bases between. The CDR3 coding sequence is TGTGCCATCAGTGAGGGGGGAGTTGGGGCCAACGTCCTGACTTTC. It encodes CAISEGGVGANVLTF.

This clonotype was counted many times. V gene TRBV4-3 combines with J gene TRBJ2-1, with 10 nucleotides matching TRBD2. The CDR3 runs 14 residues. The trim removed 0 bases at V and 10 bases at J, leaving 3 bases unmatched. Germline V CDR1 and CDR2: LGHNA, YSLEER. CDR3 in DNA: TGCGCCAGCAGCCAAGATTCTAGCGGGAGAGAGCAGTTCTTC. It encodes CASSQDSSGREQFF.

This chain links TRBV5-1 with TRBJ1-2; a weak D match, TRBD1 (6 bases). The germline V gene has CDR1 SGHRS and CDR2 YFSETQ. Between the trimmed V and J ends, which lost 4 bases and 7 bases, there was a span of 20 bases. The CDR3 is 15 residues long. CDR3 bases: TGCGCCAGCAGCGTGACAGGCGAACTTGTTCGTGGCTACACCTTC. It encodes CASSVTGELVRGYTF.

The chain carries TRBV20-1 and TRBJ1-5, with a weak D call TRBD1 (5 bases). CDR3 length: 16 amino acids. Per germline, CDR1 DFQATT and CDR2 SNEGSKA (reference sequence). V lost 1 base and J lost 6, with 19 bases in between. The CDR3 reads CSARALGQGHSQPQHF. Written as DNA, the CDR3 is TGCAGTGCTAGAGCGCTAGGCCAGGGCCACAGTCAGCCCCAGCATTTT.

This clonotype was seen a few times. Here the CDR3 reads CASSPRLVVGANVLTF. For the CDR3, the DNA is TGTGCCAGCAGCCCTCGCCTAGTTGTTGGGGCCAACGTCCTGACTTTC. The chain carries TRBV7-9 and TRBJ2-6; D is ambiguous. CDR1 and CDR2 (germline): SEHNR, FQNEAQ (reference sequence). Trimming took 5 bases from V and 3 from J, leaving 14 bases between them. The CDR3 has 16 residues.

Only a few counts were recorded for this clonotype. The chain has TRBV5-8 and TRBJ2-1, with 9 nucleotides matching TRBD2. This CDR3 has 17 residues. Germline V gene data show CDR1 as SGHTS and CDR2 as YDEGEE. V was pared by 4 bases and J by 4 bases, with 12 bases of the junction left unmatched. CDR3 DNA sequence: TGTGCCAGCAGCCCTAGCGGGGTGATCTGGCGATACAATGAGCAGTTCTTC. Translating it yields CASSPSGVIWRYNEQFF.

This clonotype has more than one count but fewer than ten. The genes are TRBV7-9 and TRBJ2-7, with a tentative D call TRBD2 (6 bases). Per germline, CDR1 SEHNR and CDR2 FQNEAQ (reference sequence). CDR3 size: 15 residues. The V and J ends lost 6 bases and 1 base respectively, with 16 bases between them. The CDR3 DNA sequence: TGTGCCAGCAGTCTTAGCGGCGAGAGGTCCTACGAGCAGTACTTC. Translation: CASSLSGERSYEQYF. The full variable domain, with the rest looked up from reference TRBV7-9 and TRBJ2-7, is DTGVSQNPRHKITKRGQNVTFRCDPISEHNRLYWYRQTLGQGPEFLTYFQNEAQLEKSRLLSDRFSAERPKGSFSTLEIQRTEQGDSAMYLCASSLSGERSYEQYFGPGTRLTVT.

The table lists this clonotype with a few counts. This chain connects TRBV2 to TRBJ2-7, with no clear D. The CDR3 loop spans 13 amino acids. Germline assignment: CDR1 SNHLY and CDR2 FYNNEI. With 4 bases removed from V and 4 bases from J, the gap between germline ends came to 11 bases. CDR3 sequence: CASSGLTEYEQYF. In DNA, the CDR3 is TGTGCCAGCAGTGGGTTAACAGAGTACGAGCAGTACTTC.

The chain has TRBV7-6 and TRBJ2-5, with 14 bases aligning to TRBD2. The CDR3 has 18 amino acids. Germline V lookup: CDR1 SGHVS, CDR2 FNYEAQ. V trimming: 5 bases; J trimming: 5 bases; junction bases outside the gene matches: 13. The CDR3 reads CASSRGTSGSRVGETQYF. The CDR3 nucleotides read TGTGCCAGCAGCCGAGGGACTAGCGGGAGTAGGGTAGGCGAGACCCAGTACTTC.

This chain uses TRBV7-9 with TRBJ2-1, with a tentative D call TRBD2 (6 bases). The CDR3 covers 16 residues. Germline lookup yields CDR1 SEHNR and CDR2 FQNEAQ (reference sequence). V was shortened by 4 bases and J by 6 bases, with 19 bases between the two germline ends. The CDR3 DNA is TGTGCCAGCAGCTCCCCCGGGTTTAGGGAGGCCAATGAGCAGTTCTTC. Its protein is CASSSPGFREANEQFF.